The clone carrying this T cell receptor beta chain was observed a single time. Its antigen is undetermined. This CDR3 is 13 amino acids long. The ends were cut back, 6 bases at V and 2 bases at J, with 11 bases in the middle. Germline V gene data show CDR1 as GTSNPN and CDR2 as SVGIG (reference sequence). Using immunoSEQ multiplex PCR, the repertoire was profiled, and TCRdb retains in-frame clones only, with some absent. The data contain more than 95,000 clones, around 89% of them singletons. This sample is part of a study of T cell responses to AZD1222 COVID-19 vaccine. Study context: Second-dose intervals of approximately 4 or approximately 12 weeks were pooled.

Overall study findings and caveats: Unmutated variant regions reportedly attract nearly half of all spike-specific TCRs.

The chain recombines TRBV30 with TRBJ1-5, with D perhaps matching TRBD1 (5 bases). The source is an adult in good health. The starting material was peripheral blood, obtained on day 0 of AZD1222 vaccination. CDR3 in DNA: TGTGCCTGTCAGGGTTCAGGCAATCAGCCCCAGCATTTT. Encoded protein: CACQGSGNQPQHF.